A selection of T cell receptor beta chains follows, all from one sample in a study of T cells after posttransplantation cyclophosphamide. Only in-frame clones appear in the TCRdb table, and some are missing; sequencing was by immunoSEQ multiplex PCR. The data contain tens of thousands of clones, roughly 86% of them singletons. The sequencing input was PBMCs. The receptors come from a man aged 25-45 years with a blood cancer, CMV-positive, and with a related stem cell donor. CDR3s include the opening cysteine and the closing phenylalanine or tryptophan. The order of the fields is clone size, V gene, J gene, D gene, CDR3 protein, CDR3 DNA. D genes are given only for firm matches. Size is omitted from some rows. Given values are once, few, many or a class for expanded clones.

clone size: -
V gene: TRBV18
J gene: TRBJ2-3
D gene: TRBD2
CDR3 protein: CASSPTSADTQYF
CDR3 DNA: TGTGCCAGCTCACCGACTAGCGCAGATACGCAGTATTTT

clone size: -
V gene: TRBV6-1
J gene: TRBJ1-5
D gene: -
CDR3 protein: CASSEAPRGGQPQHF
CDR3 DNA: TGTGCCAGCAGTGAAGCCCCCAGGGGTGGACAGCCCCAGCATTTT

clone size: -
V gene: TRBV5-1
J gene: TRBJ2-1
D gene: -
CDR3 protein: CASSRLASPYNEQFF
CDR3 DNA: TGCGCCAGCTCCAGGCTAGCCTCCCCCTACAATGAGCAGTTCTTC

clone size: once
V gene: TRBV19
J gene: TRBJ2-7
D gene: -
CDR3 protein: CASSTQGGRQYF
CDR3 DNA: TGTGCCAGTAGTACACAGGGAGGGCGGCAGTACTTC

clone size: once
V gene: TRBV15
J gene: TRBJ2-6
D gene: -
CDR3 protein: CATSRNWVQASGANVLTF
CDR3 DNA: TGTGCCACCAGCAGAAATTGGGTACAGGCCTCTGGGGCCAACGTCCTGACTTTC

clone size: few
V gene: TRBV5-1
J gene: TRBJ2-1
D gene: -
CDR3 protein: CASSSDNLSYNEQFF
CDR3 DNA: TGCGCCAGCAGCTCAGACAACCTATCCTACAATGAGCAGTTCTTC

clone size: -
V gene: TRBV30
J gene: TRBJ1-1
D gene: -
CDR3 protein: CAWSVLAEAFF
CDR3 DNA: TGTGCCTGGAGTGTACTGGCTGAAGCTTTCTTT

clone size: -
V gene: TRBV7-9
J gene: TRBJ2-1
D gene: -
CDR3 protein: CASSLWLEGEQFF
CDR3 DNA: TGTGCCAGCAGCTTATGGCTAGAGGGTGAGCAGTTCTTC

clone size: -
V gene: TRBV4-2
J gene: TRBJ2-1
D gene: TRBD2
CDR3 protein: CASSQVTATSGYNEQFF
CDR3 DNA: TGTGCCAGCAGCCAAGTTACCGCGACTAGCGGGTACAATGAGCAGTTCTTC

clone size: once
V gene: TRBV29-1
J gene: TRBJ2-1
D gene: -
CDR3 protein: CSVVPFPSSYNEQFF
CDR3 DNA: TGCAGCGTTGTACCCTTTCCGAGCTCCTACAATGAGCAGTTCTTC

clone size: once
V gene: TRBV18
J gene: TRBJ1-1
D gene: -
CDR3 protein: CASSPNRVYTEAFF
CDR3 DNA: TGTGCCAGCTCACCGAACAGGGTCTACACTGAAGCTTTCTTT

clone size: -
V gene: TRBV5-1
J gene: TRBJ2-7
D gene: TRBD2
CDR3 protein: CASSQASGSWSEQYF
CDR3 DNA: TGCGCCAGCAGCCAAGCGAGCGGGAGCTGGTCCGAGCAGTACTTC

clone size: -
V gene: TRBV11-2
J gene: TRBJ1-2
D gene: -
CDR3 protein: CASSLEGALSTYGYTF
CDR3 DNA: TGTGCCAGCAGCTTAGAGGGGGCCCTCTCCACTTATGGCTACACCTTC

clone size: -
V gene: TRBV6-1
J gene: TRBJ2-5
D gene: TRBD2
CDR3 protein: CASIAGTSGQETQYF
CDR3 DNA: TGTGCCAGCATCGCCGGGACTAGCGGACAAGAGACCCAGTACTTC

clone size: -
V gene: TRBV18
J gene: TRBJ2-2
D gene: -
CDR3 protein: CASSTATAGELFF
CDR3 DNA: TGTGCCAGCTCCACTGCGACAGCCGGGGAGCTGTTTTTT

clone size: -
V gene: TRBV6-5
J gene: TRBJ2-7
D gene: -
CDR3 protein: CASSYPRLVPSFEQYF
CDR3 DNA: TGTGCCAGCAGTTATCCCAGACTAGTACCGTCTTTCGAGCAGTACTTC

clone size: once
V gene: TRBV29-1
J gene: TRBJ2-7
D gene: -
CDR3 protein: CSVEAGLSSYEQYF
CDR3 DNA: TGCAGCGTTGAAGCGGGACTTAGCTCCTACGAGCAGTACTTC

clone size: -
V gene: TRBV5-1
J gene: TRBJ1-4
D gene: TRBD1
CDR3 protein: CASSLGQGQKLFF
CDR3 DNA: TGCGCCAGCAGCTTGGGACAGGGTCAAAAACTGTTTTTT

clone size: -
V gene: TRBV30
J gene: TRBJ2-7
D gene: -
CDR3 protein: CAWSSRWGVGNEQYF
CDR3 DNA: TGTGCCTGGAGCTCACGGTGGGGGGTGGGAAACGAGCAGTACTTC

clone size: -
V gene: TRBV28
J gene: TRBJ2-5
D gene: TRBD2
CDR3 protein: CASSQTVRGGQETQYF
CDR3 DNA: TGTGCCAGCAGTCAAACGGTTCGGGGGGGGCAAGAGACCCAGTACTTC

clone size: once
V gene: TRBV5-6
J gene: TRBJ1-2
D gene: -
CDR3 protein: CASSPRVSTFGYTF
CDR3 DNA: TGTGCCAGCAGCCCACGGGTCTCGACTTTCGGCTACACCTTC

clone size: -
V gene: TRBV5-1
J gene: TRBJ1-1
D gene: -
CDR3 protein: CASSFRTGNRTEAFF
CDR3 DNA: TGCGCCAGCAGCTTTAGAACAGGGAATAGGACTGAAGCTTTCTTT

clone size: -
V gene: TRBV5-8
J gene: TRBJ2-2
D gene: TRBD1
CDR3 protein: CASSPQGAYTGELFF
CDR3 DNA: TGTGCCAGCAGCCCACAGGGGGCTTACACCGGGGAGCTGTTTTTT

clone size: -
V gene: TRBV18
J gene: TRBJ2-1
D gene: TRBD1
CDR3 protein: CASSPSTGQGKFF
CDR3 DNA: TGTGCCAGCTCACCATCTACAGGACAGGGGAAGTTCTTC

clone size: -
V gene: TRBV19
J gene: TRBJ2-3
D gene: TRBD2
CDR3 protein: CASSRHGLAGGSEPDTQYF
CDR3 DNA: TGTGCCAGTAGTAGACATGGACTAGCGGGAGGGAGTGAGCCAGATACGCAGTATTTT